This T cell receptor beta chain was sequenced during a study of control samples from healthy donors and cancer patients. Profiling relied on immunoSEQ multiplex PCR, and the TCRdb table lists in-frame clones only, not all of them. The data contain tens of thousands of clones, approximately 84% of them singletons. The CDR3 contains 16 residues. The junction had 8 bases not matched to a gene; V was cut back by 1 base and J by 7 bases. CDR1 and CDR2 (germline): LNHNV, YYDKDF (reference sequence). This clone was found once. The source material was PBMCs. The clonotype was recovered from a man in his 70s with lung cancer. This chain connects TRBV15 to TRBJ2-1; 9 bases fit TRBD2. CDR3 region: CATSRGIGGGANEQFF. The CDR3 bases are TGTGCCACCAGCAGAGGGATTGGCGGGGGGGCGAATGAGCAGTTCTTC.